This TCR beta chain came from a study of blood T cell repertoires in COVID-19. Original processing methods: Cell counts per sample came from amplifying reference gene primers. Measured with immunoSEQ multiplex PCR; TCRdb has only the in-frame clones, and not every one. From that table come the V and J calls and clone size; the DNA was used to work out D and trimming. Of around 260,000 clones listed, roughly 90% were seen once; the top ten hold under 2.5%. The CDR3 runs to 15 residues. Germline CDR1 is SGDLS and CDR2 is YYNGEE. V was trimmed by 0 bases and J by 4 bases, leaving 10 bases between them. The origin of this receptor is a young man with active or convalescent COVID-19. Source material: peripheral blood. The genes are TRBV9 and TRBJ2-2; maybe TRBD2 (6 bases). CDR3 in DNA: TGTGCCAGCAGCGTAGGCGGGGTAACCACCGGGGAGCTGTTTTTT. Amino acid sequence: CASSVGGVTTGELFF.